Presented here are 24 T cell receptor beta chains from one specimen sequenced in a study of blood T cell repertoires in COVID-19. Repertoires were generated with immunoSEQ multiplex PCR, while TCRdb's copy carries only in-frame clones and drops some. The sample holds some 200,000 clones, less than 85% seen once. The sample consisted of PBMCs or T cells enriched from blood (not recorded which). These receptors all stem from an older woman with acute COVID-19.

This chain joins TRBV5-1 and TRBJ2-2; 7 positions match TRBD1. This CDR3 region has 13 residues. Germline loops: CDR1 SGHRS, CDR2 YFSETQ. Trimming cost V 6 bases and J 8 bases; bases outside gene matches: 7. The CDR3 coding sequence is TGCGCCAGCAACGAGGGGGCGCAGGGGGAGCTGTTTTTT. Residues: CASNEGAQGELFF.

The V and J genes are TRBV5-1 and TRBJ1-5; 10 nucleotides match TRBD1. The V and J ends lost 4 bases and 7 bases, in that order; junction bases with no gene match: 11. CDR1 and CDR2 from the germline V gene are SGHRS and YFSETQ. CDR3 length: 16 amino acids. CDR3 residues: CASSPAGQGNGQPQHF. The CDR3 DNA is TGCGCCAGCAGCCCAGCGGGACAGGGGAATGGACAGCCCCAGCATTTT.

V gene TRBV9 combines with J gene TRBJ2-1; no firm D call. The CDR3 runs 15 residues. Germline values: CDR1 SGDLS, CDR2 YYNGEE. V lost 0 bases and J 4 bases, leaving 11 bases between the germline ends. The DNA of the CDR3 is TGTGCCAGCAGCGTAGAGCCAGGTGTATACAATGAGCAGTTCTTC. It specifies CASSVEPGVYNEQFF.

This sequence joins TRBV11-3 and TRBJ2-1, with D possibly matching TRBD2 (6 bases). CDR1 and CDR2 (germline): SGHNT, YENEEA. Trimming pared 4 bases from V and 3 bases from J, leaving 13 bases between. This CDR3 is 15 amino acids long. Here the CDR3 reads CASSSSGRGYNEQFF. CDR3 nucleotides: TGTGCCAGCAGCTCCTCTGGGCGGGGCTACAATGAGCAGTTCTTC.

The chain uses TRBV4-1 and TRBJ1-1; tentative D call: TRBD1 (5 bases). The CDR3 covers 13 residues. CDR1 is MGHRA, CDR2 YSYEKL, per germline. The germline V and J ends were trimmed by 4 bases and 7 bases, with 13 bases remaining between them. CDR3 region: CASSLSGLGEAFF. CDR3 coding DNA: TGCGCCAGCAGCCTGTCGGGACTAGGTGAAGCTTTCTTT.

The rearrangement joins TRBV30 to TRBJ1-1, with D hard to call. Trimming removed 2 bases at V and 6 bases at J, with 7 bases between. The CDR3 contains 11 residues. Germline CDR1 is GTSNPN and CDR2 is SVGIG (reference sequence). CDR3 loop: CAWSFRAEAFF. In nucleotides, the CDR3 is TGTGCCTGGAGTTTTCGGGCTGAAGCTTTCTTT.

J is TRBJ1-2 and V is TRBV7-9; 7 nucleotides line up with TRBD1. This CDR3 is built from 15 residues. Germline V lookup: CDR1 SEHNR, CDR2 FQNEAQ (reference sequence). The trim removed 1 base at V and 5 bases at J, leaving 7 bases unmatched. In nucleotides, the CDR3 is TGTGCCAGCAGCTTAGGCAAACAGGGGAATTATGGCTACACCTTC. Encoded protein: CASSLGKQGNYGYTF.

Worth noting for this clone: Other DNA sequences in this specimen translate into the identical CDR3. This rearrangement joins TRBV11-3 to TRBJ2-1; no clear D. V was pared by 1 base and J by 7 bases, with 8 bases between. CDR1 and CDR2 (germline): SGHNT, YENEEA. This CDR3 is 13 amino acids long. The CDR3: CASSLGSGNEQFF. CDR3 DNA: TGTGCCAGCAGCTTAGGGTCCGGGAATGAGCAGTTCTTC.

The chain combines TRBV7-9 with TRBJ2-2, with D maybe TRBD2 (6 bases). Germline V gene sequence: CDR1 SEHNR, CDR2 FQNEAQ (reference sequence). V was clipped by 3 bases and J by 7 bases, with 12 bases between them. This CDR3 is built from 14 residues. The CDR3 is CASSFLASNGELFF. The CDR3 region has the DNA TGTGCCAGCAGCTTCCTAGCGAGCAACGGGGAGCTGTTTTTT. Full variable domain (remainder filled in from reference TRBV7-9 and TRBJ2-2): DTGVSQNPRHKITKRGQNVTFRCDPISEHNRLYWYRQTLGQGPEFLTYFQNEAQLEKSRLLSDRFSAERPKGSFSTLEIQRTEQGDSAMYLCASSFLASNGELFFGEGSRLTVL.

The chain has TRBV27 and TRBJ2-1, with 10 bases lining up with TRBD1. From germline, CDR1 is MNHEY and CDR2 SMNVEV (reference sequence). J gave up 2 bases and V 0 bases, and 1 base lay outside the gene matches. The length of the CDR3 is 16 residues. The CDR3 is CASSLSGTGAYNEQFF. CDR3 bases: TGTGCCAGCAGTTTATCGGGGACAGGGGCCTACAATGAGCAGTTCTTC.

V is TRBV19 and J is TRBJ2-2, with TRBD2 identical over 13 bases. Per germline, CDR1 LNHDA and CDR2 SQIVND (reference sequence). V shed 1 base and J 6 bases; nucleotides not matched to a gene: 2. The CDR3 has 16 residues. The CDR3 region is CASSIGGLAGAGELFF. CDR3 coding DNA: TGTGCCAGTAGTATAGGAGGACTAGCGGGAGCCGGGGAGCTGTTTTTT.

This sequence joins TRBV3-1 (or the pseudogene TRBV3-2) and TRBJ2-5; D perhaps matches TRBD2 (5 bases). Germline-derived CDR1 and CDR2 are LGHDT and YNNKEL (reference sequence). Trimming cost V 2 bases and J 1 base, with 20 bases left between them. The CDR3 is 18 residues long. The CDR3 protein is CASSQPSLYGGSQETQYF. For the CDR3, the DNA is TGTGCCAGCAGCCAACCGTCGTTGTACGGTGGGAGCCAAGAGACCCAGTACTTC.

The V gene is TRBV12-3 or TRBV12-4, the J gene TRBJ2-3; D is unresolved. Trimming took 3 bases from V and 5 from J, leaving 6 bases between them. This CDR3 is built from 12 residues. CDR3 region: CASSLPVDTQYF. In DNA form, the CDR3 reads TGTGCCAGCAGTTTGCCGGTAGATACGCAGTATTTT.

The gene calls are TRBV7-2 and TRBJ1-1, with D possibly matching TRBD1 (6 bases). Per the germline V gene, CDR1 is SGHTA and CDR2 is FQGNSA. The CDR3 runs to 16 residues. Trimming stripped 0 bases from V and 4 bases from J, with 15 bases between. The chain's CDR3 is CASSLAGGGASTEAFF. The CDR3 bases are TGTGCCAGCAGCTTAGCGGGCGGGGGCGCGAGCACTGAAGCTTTCTTT.

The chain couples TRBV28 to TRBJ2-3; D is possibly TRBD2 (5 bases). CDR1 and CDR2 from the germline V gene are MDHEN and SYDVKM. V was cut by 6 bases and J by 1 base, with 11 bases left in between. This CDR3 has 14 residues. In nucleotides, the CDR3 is TGTGCCAGCAGCCCGAGGGTCCGCACAGATACGCAGTATTTT. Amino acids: CASSPRVRTDTQYF.

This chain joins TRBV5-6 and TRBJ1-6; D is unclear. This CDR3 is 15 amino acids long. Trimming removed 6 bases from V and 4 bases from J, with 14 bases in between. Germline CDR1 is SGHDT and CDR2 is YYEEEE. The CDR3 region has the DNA TGTGCCAGCACCTGGAGGAGTCCTTATAATTCACCCCTCCACTTT. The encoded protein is CASTWRSPYNSPLHF.

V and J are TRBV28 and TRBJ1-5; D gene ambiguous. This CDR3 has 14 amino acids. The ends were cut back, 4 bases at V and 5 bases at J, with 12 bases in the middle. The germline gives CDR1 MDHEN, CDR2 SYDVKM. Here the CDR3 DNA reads TGTGCCAGCAGTTCGAGGGCCCTGCATCAGCCCCAGCATTTT. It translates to CASSSRALHQPQHF.

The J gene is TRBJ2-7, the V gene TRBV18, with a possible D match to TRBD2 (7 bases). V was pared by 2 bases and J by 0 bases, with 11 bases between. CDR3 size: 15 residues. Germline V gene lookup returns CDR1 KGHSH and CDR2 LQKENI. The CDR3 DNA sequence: TGTGCCAGCTCACCAAGCGGGACACCCTCCTACGAGCAGTACTTC. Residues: CASSPSGTPSYEQYF.

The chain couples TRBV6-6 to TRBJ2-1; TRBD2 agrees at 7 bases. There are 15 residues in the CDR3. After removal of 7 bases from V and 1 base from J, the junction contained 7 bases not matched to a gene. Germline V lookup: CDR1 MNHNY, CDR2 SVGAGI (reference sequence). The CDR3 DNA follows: TGTGCCAGCAACCAACTAGCGAAATCCTACAATGAGCAGTTCTTC. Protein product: CASNQLAKSYNEQFF.

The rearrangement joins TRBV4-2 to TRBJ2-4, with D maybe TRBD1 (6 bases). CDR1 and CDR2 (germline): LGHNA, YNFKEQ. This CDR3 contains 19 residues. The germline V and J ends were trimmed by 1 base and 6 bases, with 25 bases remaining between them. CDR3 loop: CASSQVGTPGGGGGNIQYF. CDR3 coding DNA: TGTGCCAGCAGCCAAGTTGGGACCCCCGGTGGTGGGGGCGGAAACATTCAGTACTTC.

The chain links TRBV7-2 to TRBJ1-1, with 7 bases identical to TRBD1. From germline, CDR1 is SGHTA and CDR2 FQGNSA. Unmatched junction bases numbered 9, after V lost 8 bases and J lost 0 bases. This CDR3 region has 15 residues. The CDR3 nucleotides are TGTGCCAGCGAAAAAAGACAGGGTATGAACACTGAAGCTTTCTTT. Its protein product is CASEKRQGMNTEAFF.

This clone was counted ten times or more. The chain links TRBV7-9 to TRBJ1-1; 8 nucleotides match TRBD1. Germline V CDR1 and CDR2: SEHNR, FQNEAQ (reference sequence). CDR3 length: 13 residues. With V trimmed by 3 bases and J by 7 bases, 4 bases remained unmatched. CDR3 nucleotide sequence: TGTGCCAGCAGCTTTCAGGGGGCGGTTGAAGCTTTCTTT. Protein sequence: CASSFQGAVEAFF.

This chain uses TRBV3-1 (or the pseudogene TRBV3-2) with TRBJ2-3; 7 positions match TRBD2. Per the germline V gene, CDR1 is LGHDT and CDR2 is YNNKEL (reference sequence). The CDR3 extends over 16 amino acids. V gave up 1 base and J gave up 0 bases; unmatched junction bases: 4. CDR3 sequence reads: CASSQVGGTSTDTQYF. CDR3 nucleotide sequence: TGTGCCAGCAGCCAAGTCGGGGGGACCAGCACAGATACGCAGTATTTT.

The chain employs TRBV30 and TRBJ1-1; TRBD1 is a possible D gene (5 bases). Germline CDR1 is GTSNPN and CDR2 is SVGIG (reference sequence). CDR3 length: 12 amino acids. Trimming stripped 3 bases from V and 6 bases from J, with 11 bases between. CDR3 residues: CAWRIGVAEAFF. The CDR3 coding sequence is TGTGCCTGGAGAATAGGGGTCGCTGAAGCTTTCTTT.